A selection of T cell receptor beta chains follows, all from one sample in a study of neurological immune-mediated disorders. TCRdb recomputed calls from the 5' RACE reads with MiXCR, one row per CDR3 protein. The sample lists roughly 100,000 distinct CDR3 sequences, approximately 4% occurring once. The sequenced sample consisted of PBMCs. Receptors were obtained from a woman in her 50s with multiple sclerosis. Each CDR3 is given with its conserved first and last residue. D genes are given only for firm matches. Only part of the rows carry a size: once, few, many, or a class if the clone is expanded.

TRBJ2-1	-	TRBV7-2	many	TGTGCCAGCAGCCCCATCGGAGGGGGCGCGTTCTTC	CASSPIGGGAFF
TRBJ1-2	TRBD1	TRBV2	many	TGTGCCAGCAGTGAAAGGGACAGGGGGATAGTCAACTATGGCTACACCTTC	CASSERDRGIVNYGYTF
TRBJ1-5	TRBD1	TRBV5-5	many	TGTGCCAGCAGCTACACAGGACAGGGTGACAATCAGCCCCAGCATTTT	CASSYTGQGDNQPQHF
TRBJ1-1	-	TRBV2	few	TGTGCCAGCAGGGGGGTCACTGAAGCTTTCTTT	CASRGVTEAFF
TRBJ2-2	TRBD2	TRBV29-1	many	TGCAGCGTCCAAACCCCCACTCAGCCTAGCGGCACCGCGAACACCGGGGAGCTGTTTTTT	CSVQTPTQPSGTANTGELFF
TRBJ1-1	-	TRBV5-1	many	TGCGCCAGCAGCTTGAGCAGAGTGAACACTGAAGCTTTCTTT	CASSLSRVNTEAFF
TRBJ2-1	TRBD1	TRBV5-1	many	TGCGCCAGCAGCCCTGGGACAGGGGAGCAGTTCTTC	CASSPGTGEQFF
TRBJ2-1	TRBD1	TRBV4-2	many	TGTGCCAGCAGCTACCGGGACAGGGATGACAATGAGCAGTTCTTC	CASSYRDRDDNEQFF
TRBJ2-5	-	TRBV20-1	many	TGCAGTGCTAGAGAGGGGATGGTGGAGACCCAGTACTTC	CSAREGMVETQYF
TRBJ2-2	-	TRBV6-4	few	TGTGCCAGCAGTGACTCACAGAGGCAGGGGAACACCGGGGAGCTGTTTTTT	CASSDSQRQGNTGELFF
TRBJ1-2	TRBD1	TRBV12-3/TRBV12-4	many	TGTGCCAGCAGTCACACAGGGGGTAACTATGGCTACACCTTC	CASSHTGGNYGYTF
TRBJ1-1	-	TRBV6-5	many	TGTGCCAGCAGTTACCGGGGTAGTTTAGCTTTCTTT	CASSYRGSLAFF
TRBJ2-1	TRBD2	TRBV4-3	many	TGCGCCAGCAGCCACGGGGGGGCGAATGAGCAGTTCTTC	CASSHGGANEQFF
TRBJ2-1	TRBD2	TRBV3-1	many	TGTGCCAGCAGCCCGGGACTAGCGGGGGGGCGTACTGAGCAGTTCTTC	CASSPGLAGGRTEQFF
TRBJ2-3	TRBD1	TRBV5-4	many	TGTGCCAGCAGCAACCACGGGACAGGGGGCTCAGATACGCAGTATTTT	CASSNHGTGGSDTQYF
TRBJ2-7	-	TRBV5-5	many	TGTGCCAGCATACAGGATCACTACGAGCAGTACTTC	CASIQDHYEQYF
TRBJ2-1	TRBD1	TRBV24-1	many	TGTGCCACCAGTGATTCGGGACAGGGGCGGGGTGAGCAGTTCTTC	CATSDSGQGRGEQFF
TRBJ2-5	-	TRBV12-3/TRBV12-4	many	TGTGCCAGCAGTTTACCCGCGGGGAGTCAAGAGACCCAGTACTTC	CASSLPAGSQETQYF
TRBJ1-1	TRBD1	TRBV7-6	many	TGTGCCAGCAGCGTCGAGTGGACAGGGGTGTTGGGCACTGAAGCTTTCTTT	CASSVEWTGVLGTEAFF
TRBJ1-1	-	TRBV20-1	many	TGCAGTGCTCCCCAGAGGGGAATTATGAACACTGAAGCTTTCTTT	CSAPQRGIMNTEAFF
TRBJ1-5	-	TRBV6-6	many	TGTGCCAGCAGTTTCGGGAGGGGCAATCAGCCCCAGCATTTT	CASSFGRGNQPQHF
TRBJ1-4	-	TRBV5-1	many	TGCGCCAGCAGGGTTGAGCCTTCAACTAATGAAAAACTGTTTTTT	CASRVEPSTNEKLFF
TRBJ2-2	-	TRBV7-2	many	TGTGCCAGCGGCTTGTGGGGGGTTAGGACCGGGGAGCTGTTTTTT	CASGLWGVRTGELFF
TRBJ2-1	-	TRBV12-3/TRBV12-4	many	TGTGCCAGCAGTTTACATAGCTGGGGGGTCGACATGGGCAATGAGCAGTTCTTC	CASSLHSWGVDMGNEQFF
TRBJ2-1	TRBD2	TRBV7-3	-	TGTGCCAGCAGCTTCGGGGGGTCCGATGAGCAGTTCTTC	CASSFGGSDEQFF
TRBJ2-1	TRBD2	TRBV12-3/TRBV12-4	many	TGTGCCAGCAGTTCCCGACTAGCGGGGGGGCGCAATGAGCAGTTCTTC	CASSSRLAGGRNEQFF
TRBJ2-3	TRBD2	TRBV7-9	many	TGTGCCAGCAGACTAGCGGGGGCCCTCACAGATACGCAGTATTTT	CASRLAGALTDTQYF
TRBJ1-6	TRBD1	TRBV6-2/TRBV6-3	-	TGTGCCAGCAGTTTCCCCCGACAGGGACGACTCCGCAATTCACCCCTCCACTTT	CASSFPRQGRLRNSPLHF
TRBJ2-3	-	TRBV12-3/TRBV12-4	-	TGTGCCAGCAGTTACCAGTTGGGCGCGGGGGATACGCAGTATTTT	CASSYQLGAGDTQYF
TRBJ2-2	-	TRBV12-3/TRBV12-4	many	TGTGCCAGCCAGCATGAGACTTGGGGGGGCCTCGGCACCGGGGAGCTGTTTTTT	CASQHETWGGLGTGELFF
TRBJ1-2	TRBD1	TRBV27	many	TGTGCCAGCAGTTTGCGCCAGGGGGTTAACTATGGCTACACCTTC	CASSLRQGVNYGYTF
TRBJ2-3	TRBD2	TRBV9	many	TGTGCCAGCAGCGTAAACCCCGGGGGGGCCAGAGATACGCAGTATTTT	CASSVNPGGARDTQYF
TRBJ1-1	-	TRBV12-3/TRBV12-4	many	TGTGCCAGCAGTTTGGGACTACTGAACACTGAAGCTTTCTTT	CASSLGLLNTEAFF
TRBJ2-7	TRBD2	TRBV12-5	many	TGTGCTAGTGCAAGCGGACTAGCGATCGACGAGCAGTACTTC	CASASGLAIDEQYF
TRBJ2-2	TRBD1	TRBV29-1	few	TGCAGCGCTTGGGACAGGAACACCGGGGAGCTGTTTTTT	CSAWDRNTGELFF
TRBJ2-2	-	TRBV9	many	TGTGCCAGCAGTGGCGACAGGTGGAACCCCGGGGAGCTGTTTTTT	CASSGDRWNPGELFF
TRBJ2-3	-	TRBV20-1	many	TGCAGCGGCCTAAGTCGGTCCGGCACAGATACGCAGTATTTT	CSGLSRSGTDTQYF
TRBJ2-6	-	TRBV6-5	many	TGTGCCAGCAGGCTAGACAGCTCTGGGGCCAACGTCCTGACTTTC	CASRLDSSGANVLTF
TRBJ2-5	-	TRBV5-1	many	TGCGCCAGCAGCTTGGCCTCAGTTTACCAAGAGACCCAGTACTTC	CASSLASVYQETQYF
TRBJ2-2	TRBD2	TRBV12-3/TRBV12-4	many	TGTGCCAGCAGCAGCGGGGGGGCCTTAACCGGGGAGCTGTTTTTT	CASSSGGALTGELFF
TRBJ1-6	-	TRBV7-2	many	TGTGCCAGCAGCTTAAAAGCGGGCCTCGAGGCACCCCTCCACTTT	CASSLKAGLEAPLHF
TRBJ2-1	TRBD2	TRBV20-1	many	TGCAGTGCCATAGCGGGCGAGTTCTACAATGAGCAGTTCTTC	CSAIAGEFYNEQFF
TRBJ2-5	-	TRBV7-2	-	TGTGCCATCGCACACCAGAACATGGGACCCAGTCAAGAGACCCAGTACTTC	CAIAHQNMGPSQETQYF
TRBJ2-7	-	TRBV4-1	few	TGCGCCAGCAGCCAAGATATCGGGGCGCCGTCCTACGAGCAGTACTTC	CASSQDIGAPSYEQYF
TRBJ2-3	-	TRBV20-1	many	TGCAGTGCTAGAGATCCGGCGGGCCCAGGGGATACGCAGTATTTT	CSARDPAGPGDTQYF
TRBJ1-1	TRBD1	TRBV12-5	many	TGTGCTAGTGGTCGCGGGACAGGGGTGTGGGACACTGAAGCTTTCTTT	CASGRGTGVWDTEAFF
TRBJ2-7	TRBD1	TRBV4-2	many	TGTGCCAGCAGCCCACAGACAGGGCCGAACTCCTACGAGCAGTACTTC	CASSPQTGPNSYEQYF
TRBJ1-1	-	TRBV5-1	many	TGCGCCAGCAGCTTGGCCCCGGGAGCTGAAGCTTTCTTT	CASSLAPGAEAFF
TRBJ1-1	-	TRBV15	many	TGTGCCACCAGCAATTGGGGGAACACTGAAGCTTTCTTT	CATSNWGNTEAFF